Reported below is one TCR beta chain. What it binds is not known. The entry originates in a study of T cells expressing NK-cell markers. Whole-study context: Seven sequenced donors out of eight were HCMV-seropositive, one seronegative.

Production of TCR beta cDNA relied on 5'RACE template switching with UMIs. TCRdb reprocessed the 5' RACE reads and keeps a single row for each CDR3 protein, giving no DNA. The sample has 450,000 to 600,000 distinct CDR3 sequences. The CDR3 is made up of 15 amino acids. The germline V gene encodes CDR1 LGHNT and CDR2 FRNRAP. General observations from the study: More than 5 donors had dominant NKG2C+ clonotypes that comprised about 1.0-7.0% of their CD8+ T cells. One observes that, in several donors, these clonotypes were also the leading ones within the CD3+CD56-NKG2C+ fraction.

The sequencing input was blood T cells: a sorted CD56 or NKG2C T cell subset, CD4+ or CD8+ T cells, or bulk PBMC T cells (not recorded which). The chain links TRBV12-5 to TRBJ2-5; as DNA is missing, the TRBD1 call by TCRdb cannot be tested. The receptor's source is a man aged 18 to 30 in good health. The CDR3 loop is CASGQTPGFEETQYF.